This TCR beta chain came from a study of blood T cell repertoires in COVID-19. Assay used: immunoSEQ multiplex PCR; TCRdb lists only in-frame clones, some missing. Among approximately 230,000 clones listed, approximately 82% were seen once. The CDR3 contains 14 residues. V was pared by 2 bases and J by 2 bases, with 10 bases between. Germline V gene lookup returns CDR1 MNHEY and CDR2 SVGAGI. The chain links TRBV6-5 to TRBJ2-7, with a tentative D call TRBD1 (5 bases). Sequenced sample: PBMCs or T cells enriched from blood (not recorded which). This sequence was found in a man in his forties who had recovered from COVID-19. The CDR3 sequence: CASSYGAWTYEQYF. CDR3 DNA: TGTGCCAGCAGTTACGGGGCGTGGACCTACGAGCAGTACTTC.